Described below is a single T cell receptor (beta chain) sequence and its context. This clone's antigen is unknown. No base-level quality is on record; no much larger clone is a single base apart. This sample stems from a study of T cells after somatic rescue of genetic block (dated by TCRdb to between 2020 and 2021). Regarding the research as a whole: The study assessed how robust, over the long term, a T-cell system was when the system had developed through somatic rescue of a genetic block in T-cell development.

The library was prepared using the immunoSEQ multiplex PCR assay. This is the immuneACCESS table as TCRdb keeps it, with only in-frame sequences that have V and J called. A part of the clones is gone; compared with another copy, unresolved V genes explain less than half, and the rest is unexplained. The sample table lists roughly 92,000 clones, 70% to 90% of them with a count of one. Together, the top ten hold roughly 1.7% of the sample. Germline trimming: 5 bases from V, 2 bases from J; junction bases outside gene matches: 5. The CDR3 numbers 14 residues from cysteine through phenylalanine. The sequence is cut down to CDR3 DNA, 42 bases in frame from base 1. CDR1 and CDR2 are read off the germline V gene (reference sequence) as MNHEY and SMNVEV.

Sequenced: peripheral blood mononuclear cells (PBMCs). This TCR came from a woman aged 18-29 years. The chain is encoded by TRBV27 joined to TRBJ2-7; the central 8 bases match TRBD1. In nucleotides, the sequence is TGTGCCAGCAGTCCGCCGACAGGGGCCTACGAGCAGTACTTC. The translation is CASSPPTGAYEQYF.